Below, 17 T cell receptor beta chains from the same sample are listed, as sequenced in a study of CXCR3-negative and CXCR3-positive naive CD8 T cells. cDNA libraries for TRB were generated by 5' RACE incorporating UMI labels. TCRdb re-called the 5' RACE reads; every CDR3 protein appears as one record, without DNA. The sample includes about 120,000 distinct CDR3 sequences. Sequenced material: naive CXCR3- CD8+ T cells from blood. Sample subset: CD45RO-CCR7+CD27+CD95- naive CD8+ T cells lacking CXCR3 (TNR3-). These receptors came from a human donor in good health. Some clones in this sample may be carry-over from other donors' samples.

The rearrangement uses TRBV9 and TRBJ2-3; the TCRdb D gene call, TRBD2, has no DNA to confirm it. Germline assignment: CDR1 SGDLS and CDR2 YYNGEE. CDR3 length: 14 residues. The CDR3 loop reads CASSPSGGVDTQYF.

V is TRBV6-2 or TRBV6-3 and J is TRBJ1-1. The V gene's germline CDR1 is MNHEY and CDR2 SVGEGT. The CDR3 has 14 residues. CDR3 loop: CASSHPGMNTEAFF.

The chain uses TRBV7-9 and TRBJ2-1; TCRdb lists TRBD1, though no DNA is available to test this call. The CDR3 is 16 amino acids. Per germline, CDR1 SEHNR and CDR2 FQNEAQ (reference sequence). This CDR3 is CASSPRMTVGFNEQFF. The full variable domain, in which reference TRBV7-9 and TRBJ2-1 provide the parts outside the CDR3, is DTGVSQNPRHKITKRGQNVTFRCDPISEHNRLYWYRQTLGQGPEFLTYFQNEAQLEKSRLLSDRFSAERPKGSFSTLEIQRTEQGDSAMYLCASSPRMTVGFNEQFFGPGTRLTVL.

The J gene is TRBJ1-2, the V gene TRBV10-3; TCRdb returns TRBD1, unconfirmable since there is no DNA. CDR1 and CDR2 (germline): ENHRY, SYGVKD. The CDR3 consists of 15 residues. This CDR3 reads CAIPSKGATSLGYTF.

This chain uses TRBV7-9 with TRBJ1-1. CDR3 length: 14 residues. Germline CDR1 is SEHNR and CDR2 is FQNEAQ (reference sequence). CDR3 sequence: CASSSVGMNTEAFF. Using reference TRBV7-9 and TRBJ1-1 for the parts outside the CDR3, the full variable domain is DTGVSQNPRHKITKRGQNVTFRCDPISEHNRLYWYRQTLGQGPEFLTYFQNEAQLEKSRLLSDRFSAERPKGSFSTLEIQRTEQGDSAMYLCASSSVGMNTEAFFGQGTRLTVV.

V gene TRBV7-9 combines with J gene TRBJ2-3. CDR1 and CDR2 (germline): SEHNR, FQNEAQ (reference sequence). The CDR3 totals 13 residues. CDR3 loop: CASSSDITDTQYF. The full variable domain, in which reference TRBV7-9 and TRBJ2-3 provide the parts outside the CDR3, is DTGVSQNPRHKITKRGQNVTFRCDPISEHNRLYWYRQTLGQGPEFLTYFQNEAQLEKSRLLSDRFSAERPKGSFSTLEIQRTEQGDSAMYLCASSSDITDTQYFGPGTRLTVL.

This rearrangement joins TRBV7-8 to TRBJ1-5; the TRBD1 assignment by TCRdb is unverifiable without DNA. Germline V gene lookup returns CDR1 SGHVS and CDR2 FQNEAQ. This CDR3 spans 18 amino acids. CDR3 amino acids: CASSPYYSGGVSNQPQHF.

The chain links TRBV6-5 to TRBJ2-1; without DNA, the TCRdb call of TRBD1 cannot be checked. The germline gives CDR1 MNHEY, CDR2 SVGAGI. CDR3 size: 17 residues. CDR3 sequence reads: CASSSIQGAGGGNEQFF.

The rearrangement links TRBV5-1 to TRBJ2-2; TCRdb picks TRBD1, but there is no DNA to check that call. The germline V gene encodes CDR1 SGHRS and CDR2 YFSETQ. This CDR3 spans 12 amino acids. This CDR3 is CASSPGTGELFF.

The chain employs TRBV6-6 and TRBJ2-2. The germline V gene has CDR1 MNHNY and CDR2 SVGAGI (reference sequence). The CDR3 runs 13 residues. The CDR3 is CASSYAGAGELFF.

The chain links TRBV25-1 to TRBJ1-2. This CDR3 contains 13 residues. Germline assignment: CDR1 MGHDK and CDR2 SYGVNS. CDR3 sequence reads: CASSGTENYGYTF.

The chain couples TRBV3-1 to TRBJ2-1; the TRBD1 assignment by TCRdb is unverifiable without DNA. This CDR3 region has 16 residues. Looked up from germline, CDR1 is LGHDT and CDR2 is YNNKEL (reference sequence). CDR3: CASSQDQGFTYNEQFF.

This chain links TRBV6-4 with TRBJ2-2. CDR3 length: 14 amino acids. CDR1 and CDR2 from the germline V gene are MRHNA and SNTAGT. CDR3 region: CASSDRANTGELFF.

CDR3 sequence reads: CASSPRDSVYNATNEKLFF. This sequence joins TRBV7-9 and TRBJ1-4; the D gene TCRdb calls, TRBD1, cannot be checked with no DNA. The CDR3 covers 19 residues. The germline V gene encodes CDR1 SEHNR and CDR2 FQNEAQ (reference sequence).

The chain has TRBV29-1 and TRBJ2-1. Germline loops: CDR1 SQVTM, CDR2 ANQGSEA. CDR3 length: 15 residues. CDR3: CSVEALDGSLFVEFF.

The chain joins TRBV12-3 or TRBV12-4 to TRBJ2-5; TCRdb's D call of TRBD2 is untestable without DNA. This CDR3 is 15 amino acids long. This CDR3 is CASSLFLAGRETQYF.

The rearrangement uses TRBV29-1 and TRBJ2-7. The V gene's germline CDR1 is SQVTM and CDR2 ANQGSEA. The CDR3 consists of 11 residues. The CDR3 protein is CSAGGSYEQYF.